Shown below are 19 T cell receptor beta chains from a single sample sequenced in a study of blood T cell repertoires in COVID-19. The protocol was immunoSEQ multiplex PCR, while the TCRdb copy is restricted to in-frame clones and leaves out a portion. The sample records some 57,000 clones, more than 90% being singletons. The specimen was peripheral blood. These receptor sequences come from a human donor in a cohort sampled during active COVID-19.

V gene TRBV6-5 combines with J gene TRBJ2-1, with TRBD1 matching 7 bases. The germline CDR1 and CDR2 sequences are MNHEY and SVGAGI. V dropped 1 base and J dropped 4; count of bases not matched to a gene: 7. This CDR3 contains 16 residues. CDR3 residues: CASSYLWGQPYNEQFF. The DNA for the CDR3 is TGTGCCAGCAGTTACTTGTGGGGACAGCCTTACAATGAGCAGTTCTTC.

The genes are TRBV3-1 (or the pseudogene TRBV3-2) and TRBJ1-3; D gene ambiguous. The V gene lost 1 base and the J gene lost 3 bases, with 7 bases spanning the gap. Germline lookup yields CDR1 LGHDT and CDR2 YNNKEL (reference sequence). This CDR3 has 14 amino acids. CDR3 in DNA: TGTGCCAGCAGCCAAGCACAGATTGGAAACACCATATATTTT. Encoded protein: CASSQAQIGNTIYF.

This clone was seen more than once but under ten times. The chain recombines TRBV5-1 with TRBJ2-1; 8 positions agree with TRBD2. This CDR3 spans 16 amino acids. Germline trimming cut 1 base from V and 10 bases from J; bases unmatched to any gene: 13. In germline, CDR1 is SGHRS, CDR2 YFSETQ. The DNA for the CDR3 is TGCGCCAGCAGCTTGCAGAGCGGGGGAGGAGAATGGGAGCAGTTCTTC. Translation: CASSLQSGGGEWEQFF.

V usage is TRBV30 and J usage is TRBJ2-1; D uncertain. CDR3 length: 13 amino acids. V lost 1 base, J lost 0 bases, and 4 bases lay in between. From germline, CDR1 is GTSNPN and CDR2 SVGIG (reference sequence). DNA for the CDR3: TGTGCCTGGAGTGCCTTCTCCTACAATGAGCAGTTCTTC. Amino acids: CAWSAFSYNEQFF.

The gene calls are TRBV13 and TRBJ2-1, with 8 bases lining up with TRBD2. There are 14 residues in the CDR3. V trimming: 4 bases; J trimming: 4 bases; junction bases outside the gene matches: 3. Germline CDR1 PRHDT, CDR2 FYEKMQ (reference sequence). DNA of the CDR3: TGTGCCAGCAGCTCTAGCGGGTTATACAATGAGCAGTTCTTC. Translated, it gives CASSSSGLYNEQFF.

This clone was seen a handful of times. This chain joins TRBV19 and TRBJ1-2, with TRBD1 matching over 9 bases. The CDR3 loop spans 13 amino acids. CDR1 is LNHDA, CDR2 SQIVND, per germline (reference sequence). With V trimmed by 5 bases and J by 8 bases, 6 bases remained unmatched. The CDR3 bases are TGTGCCAGTAGTCCCGACAGGGGGAACGGCTACACCTTC. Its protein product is CASSPDRGNGYTF.

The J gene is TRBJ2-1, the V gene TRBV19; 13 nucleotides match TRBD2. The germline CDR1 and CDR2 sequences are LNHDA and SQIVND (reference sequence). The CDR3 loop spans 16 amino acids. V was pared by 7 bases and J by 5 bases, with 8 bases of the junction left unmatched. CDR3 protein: CASTRRTSGSHNEQFF. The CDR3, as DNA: TGTGCCAGTACCCGCCGGACTAGCGGGAGTCACAATGAGCAGTTCTTC. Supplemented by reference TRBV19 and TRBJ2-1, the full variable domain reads DGGITQSPKYLFRKEGQNVTLSCEQNLNHDAMYWYRQDPGQGLRLIYYSQIVNDFQKGDIAEGYSVSREKKESFPLTVTSAQKNPTAFYLCASTRRTSGSHNEQFFGPGTRLTVL.

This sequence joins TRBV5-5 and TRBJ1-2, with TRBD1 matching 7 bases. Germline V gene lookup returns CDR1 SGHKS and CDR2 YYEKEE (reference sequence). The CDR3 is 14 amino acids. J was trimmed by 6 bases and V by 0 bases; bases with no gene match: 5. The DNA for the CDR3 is TGTGCCAGCAGCTTGGAGACAGGGATCAATGGCTACACCTTC. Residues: CASSLETGINGYTF.

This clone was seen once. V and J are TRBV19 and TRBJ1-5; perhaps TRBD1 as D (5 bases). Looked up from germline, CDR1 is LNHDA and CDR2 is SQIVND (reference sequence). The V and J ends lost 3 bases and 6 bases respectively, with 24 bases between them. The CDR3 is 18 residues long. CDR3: CASSMGSLSSRVGQPQHF. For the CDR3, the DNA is TGTGCCAGTAGTATGGGCTCGCTAAGTTCCAGGGTTGGTCAGCCCCAGCATTTT.

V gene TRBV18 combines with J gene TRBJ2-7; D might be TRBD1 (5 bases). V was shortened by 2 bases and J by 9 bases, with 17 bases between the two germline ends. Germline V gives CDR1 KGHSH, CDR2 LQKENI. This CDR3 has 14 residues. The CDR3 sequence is CASSPSDTTNTQYF. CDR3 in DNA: TGTGCCAGCTCACCATCGGACACAACCAACACGCAGTACTTC. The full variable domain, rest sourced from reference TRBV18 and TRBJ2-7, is NAGVMQNPRHLVRRRGQEARLRCSPMKGHSHVYWYRQLPEEGLKFMVYLQKENIIDESGMPKERFSAEFPKEGPSILRIQQVVRGDSAAYFCASSPSDTTNTQYFGPGTRLTVT.

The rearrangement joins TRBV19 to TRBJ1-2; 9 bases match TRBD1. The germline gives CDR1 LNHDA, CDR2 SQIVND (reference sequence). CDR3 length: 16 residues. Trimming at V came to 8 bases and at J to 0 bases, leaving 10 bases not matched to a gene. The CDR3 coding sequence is TGTGCCAGTGAGAAGGGGACAGGGCGAGCTAACTATGGCTACACCTTC. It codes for CASEKGTGRANYGYTF. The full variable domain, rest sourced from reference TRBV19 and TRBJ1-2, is DGGITQSPKYLFRKEGQNVTLSCEQNLNHDAMYWYRQDPGQGLRLIYYSQIVNDFQKGDIAEGYSVSREKKESFPLTVTSAQKNPTAFYLCASEKGTGRANYGYTFGSGTRLTVV.

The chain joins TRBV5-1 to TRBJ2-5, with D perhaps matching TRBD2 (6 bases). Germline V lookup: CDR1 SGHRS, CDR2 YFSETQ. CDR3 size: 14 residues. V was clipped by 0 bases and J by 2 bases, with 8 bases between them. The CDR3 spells CASSLEGLQETQYF. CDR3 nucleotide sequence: TGCGCCAGCAGCTTGGAGGGACTTCAAGAGACCCAGTACTTC.

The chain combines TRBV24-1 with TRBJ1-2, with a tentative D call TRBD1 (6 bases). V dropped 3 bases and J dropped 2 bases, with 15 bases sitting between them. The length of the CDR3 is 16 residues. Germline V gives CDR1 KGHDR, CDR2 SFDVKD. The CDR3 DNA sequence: TGTGCCACCAGTGATCGAAAACCGGGACAAAACTATGGCTACACCTTC. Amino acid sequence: CATSDRKPGQNYGYTF.

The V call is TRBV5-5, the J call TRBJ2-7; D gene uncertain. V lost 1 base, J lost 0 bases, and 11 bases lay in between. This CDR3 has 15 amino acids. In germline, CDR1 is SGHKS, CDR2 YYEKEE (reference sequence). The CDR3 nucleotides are TGTGCCAGCAGCTTGAACTTGGCGGACTCCTACGAGCAGTACTTC. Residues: CASSLNLADSYEQYF.

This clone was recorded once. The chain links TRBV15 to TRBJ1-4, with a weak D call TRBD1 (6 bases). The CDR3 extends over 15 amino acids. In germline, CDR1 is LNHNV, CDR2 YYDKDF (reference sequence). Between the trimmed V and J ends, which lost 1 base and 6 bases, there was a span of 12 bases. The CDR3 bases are TGTGCCACCAGCAGAGTCGGGACATGGGATGAAAAACTGTTTTTT. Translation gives CATSRVGTWDEKLFF.

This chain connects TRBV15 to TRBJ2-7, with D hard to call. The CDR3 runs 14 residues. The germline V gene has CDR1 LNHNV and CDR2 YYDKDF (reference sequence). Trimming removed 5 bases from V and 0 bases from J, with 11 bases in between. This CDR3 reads CATSQEVSSYEQYF. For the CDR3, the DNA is TGTGCCACCAGCCAAGAGGTCAGCTCCTACGAGCAGTACTTC. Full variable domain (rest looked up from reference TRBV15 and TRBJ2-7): DAMVIQNPRYQVTQFGKPVTLSCSQTLNHNVMYWYQQKSSQAPKLLFHYYDKDFNNEADTPDNFQSRRPNTSFCFLDIRSPGLGDTAMYLCATSQEVSSYEQYFGPGTRLTVT.

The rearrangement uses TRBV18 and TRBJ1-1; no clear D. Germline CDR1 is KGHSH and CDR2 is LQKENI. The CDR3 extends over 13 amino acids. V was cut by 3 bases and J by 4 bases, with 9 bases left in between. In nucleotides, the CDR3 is TGTGCCAGCTCACCCGGGAGCGGCACTGAAGCTTTCTTT. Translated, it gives CASSPGSGTEAFF.

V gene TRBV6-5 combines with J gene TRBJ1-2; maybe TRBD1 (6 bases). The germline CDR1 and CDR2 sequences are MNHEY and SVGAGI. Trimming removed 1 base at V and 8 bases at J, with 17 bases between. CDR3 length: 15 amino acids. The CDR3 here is CASSYYGGRAEGYTF. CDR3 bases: TGTGCCAGCAGTTACTACGGGGGGCGGGCTGAGGGCTACACCTTC.

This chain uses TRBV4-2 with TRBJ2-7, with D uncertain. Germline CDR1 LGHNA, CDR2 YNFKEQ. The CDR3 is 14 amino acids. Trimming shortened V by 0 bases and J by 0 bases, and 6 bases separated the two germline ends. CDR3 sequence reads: CASSQDRLSYEQYF. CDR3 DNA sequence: TGTGCCAGCAGCCAAGATCGTCTCTCCTACGAGCAGTACTTC.